Presented here are 10 T cell receptor beta chains from one specimen sequenced in a study of blood T cell repertoires in COVID-19 (dated by TCRdb to about 2020). Libraries were constructed by the immunoSEQ multiplex PCR assay. TCRdb stores this immuneACCESS table with in-frame sequences only. Part of the clones is absent; in the studies checked, under half of the shortfall reflects unresolved V genes, and no reason is known for the rest. The sample yields 85,000 to 110,000 clones; 84% were counted once. Clones ranked in the top ten supply around 13% of the sample. Material: peripheral blood. All receptors derive from a human donor in a cohort sampled during active or convalescent COVID-19.

The gene calls are TRBV6-2 or TRBV6-3 and TRBJ1-1; a weak D match, TRBD1 (5 bases). The CDR3 runs to 14 residues. Between the trimmed V and J ends, which lost 2 bases and 6 bases, there was a span of 13 bases. Germline V gives CDR1 MNHEY, CDR2 SVGEGT. CDR3: CASSYTKGLSEAFF. The CDR3 region has the DNA TGTGCCAGCAGTTACACCAAGGGGCTCTCTGAAGCTTTCTTT.

The gene calls are TRBV19 and TRBJ2-1, with D maybe TRBD2 (7 bases). Looked up from germline, CDR1 is LNHDA and CDR2 is SQIVND (reference sequence). The V end lost 4 bases, the J end lost 8 bases, and 18 bases lay between the germline ends. This CDR3 is 15 amino acids long. The CDR3 is CASSKGGQIWDEQFF. CDR3 coding DNA: TGTGCCAGTAGTAAGGGGGGGCAGATCTGGGATGAGCAGTTCTTC.

The gene calls are TRBV6-5 and TRBJ2-1; D possibly corresponds to TRBD1 (6 bases). The CDR3 sequence is 14 residues long. The germline gives CDR1 MNHEY, CDR2 SVGAGI. The ends were cut back, 3 bases at V and 6 bases at J, with 12 bases in the middle. CDR3 region: CASSYRTEGNEQFF. The CDR3 DNA follows: TGTGCCAGCAGTTATAGGACAGAGGGCAATGAGCAGTTCTTC.

The rearrangement uses TRBV28 and TRBJ2-7; D is perhaps TRBD2 (7 bases). The CDR3 spans 15 residues. Germline CDR1 MDHEN, CDR2 SYDVKM. With 5 bases removed from V and 0 bases from J, the gap between germline ends came to 14 bases. The DNA for the CDR3 is TGTGCCAGCAGTAGGGGGGGGACGGGCTCCTACGAGCAGTACTTC. Translation: CASSRGGTGSYEQYF.

J is TRBJ1-1 and V is TRBV7-2, with a possible D match to TRBD1 (5 bases). V lost 5 bases and J 1 base, leaving 14 bases between the germline ends. Per germline, CDR1 SGHTA and CDR2 FQGNSA. The CDR3 is made up of 15 amino acids. The CDR3 nucleotides are TGTGCCAGCAGCCCCGGAGGGGTGGGGAACACTGAAGCTTTCTTT. Translation: CASSPGGVGNTEAFF.

V usage is TRBV5-1 and J usage is TRBJ2-1, with 8 bases aligning to TRBD1. Unmatched junction bases numbered 3, after V lost 8 bases and J lost 5 bases. CDR1 is SGHRS and CDR2 is YFSETQ in the germline V gene. This CDR3 has 12 residues. For the CDR3, the DNA is TGCGCCAGAGGACAGGGAAACAATGAGCAGTTCTTC. Translated: CARGQGNNEQFF.

The chain has TRBV2 and TRBJ2-7; TRBD1 matches 7 bases. Germline V gene data show CDR1 as SNHLY and CDR2 as FYNNEI. This CDR3 region has 14 residues. Trimming at V came to 7 bases and at J to 1 base, leaving 7 bases not matched to a gene. CDR3 protein: CASISRDRSYEQYF. In DNA form, the CDR3 reads TGTGCCAGCATCTCCCGGGACAGATCCTACGAGCAGTACTTC.

The gene calls are TRBV6-5 and TRBJ2-5; 7 bases align to TRBD1. The trim removed 5 bases at V and 1 base at J, leaving 7 bases unmatched. The CDR3 runs to 15 residues. CDR1 and CDR2 from the germline V gene are MNHEY and SVGAGI. The DNA for the CDR3 is TGTGCCAGCAGTACAGGGGCGACCACCCAAGAGACCCAGTACTTC. Its translation: CASSTGATTQETQYF.

This clone was counted a few times. CDR3 DNA sequence: TGTGCCAGCACCCCCGGGTGGACAGGGGATGAGCAGTTCTTC. Translation gives CASTPGWTGDEQFF. V is TRBV6-5 and J is TRBJ2-1; TRBD1 aligns across 9 bases. CDR3 length: 14 amino acids. After removal of 7 bases from V and 8 bases from J, the junction contained 9 bases not matched to a gene. From germline, CDR1 is MNHEY and CDR2 SVGAGI.

The chain employs TRBV10-3 and TRBJ2-1, with 9 positions matching TRBD1. This CDR3 region has 16 residues. Trimming took 0 bases from V and 7 from J; bases not matched to a gene: 7. CDR1 ENHRY and CDR2 SYGVKD come from the germline V gene. CDR3 DNA: TGTGCCATCAGTGAGTCGCGGGACAGGGTAACGAATGAGCAGTTCTTC. This codes for CAISESRDRVTNEQFF.